This T cell receptor (beta chain) is from a study of shared clonotypes between healthy human individuals. Across the whole study: Donor ages ranged 18 to 49 years: a couple of women, a few men. Per donor, three plates held CD4 naive cells, three held CD4 memory, two held CD8 naive and one held CD8 memory. Whole-study results and caveats: Represented diversity, genetic and exposure-history alike, was limited by few donors.

V trimming: 0 bases; J trimming: 5 bases; junction bases outside the gene matches: 10. This CDR3 spans 17 amino acids. CDR1 is SGHRS and CDR2 is YFSETQ in the germline V gene. CD45RO-negative cells were positively selected for CCR7, leaving out terminally differentiated effector memory CD45RA+ cells. Details on this clone: Its cognate antigen is unknown.

Every subset had its genomic DNA shared out evenly among several immunoSEQ plates. Here immunoSEQ multiplex PCR was the method, and the copy in TCRdb shows in-frame clones only, minus some. The top ten hold under 2% of the sample, which has millions of clones, about 93% seen once. This TCR derives from a man aged 18 to 30 in good health. Some clones in this sample may be carry-over from other donors' samples. The rearrangement links TRBV5-1 to TRBJ2-5; TRBD1 aligns across 10 bases. Sequencing was done on a sample of naive CD8+ T cells from PBMCs. The DNA of the CDR3 is TGCGCCAGCAGCTTGGTTCATCGGGACAGGGGCAGGGAGACCCAGTACTTC. Encoded protein: CASSLVHRDRGRETQYF.